This T cell receptor beta chain was obtained from a study of T cell repertoires in aging, cancer and after chemotherapy. Peripheral blood genomic DNA, not sorted cells or RNA, was the template. CDR3 length: 12 amino acids. V was cut by 4 bases and J by 8 bases, with 10 bases left in between. Multiplex touch-down PCR with TRB-A/B primers amplified rearranged V-D-J TRB sequences. Using its own MiXCR run on the multiplex PCR reads, TCRdb lists one record per CDR3 protein. The sample holds 3,000 to 4,000 distinct CDR3 sequences, 30% to 40% seen once. In this sample, this clonotype turned up a few times. The genes are TRBV12-3 or TRBV12-4 and TRBJ2-3, with D possibly matching TRBD2 (5 bases). This TCR derives from a human donor in good health. The material sequenced was blood. CDR3 sequence reads: CASSYDYTTQYF. CDR3 coding DNA: TGTGCCAGCAGTTACGACTACACTACGCAGTATTTT.